The T cell receptor (beta chain) under discussion was sequenced for a study of breast tumors, draining lymph nodes, adjacent tissues. Findings and limits, study-wide: Tumor TCR diversity was below lymph nodes but above nontumor tissue. Findings are consistent with lymph node origin and intratumoral expansion of most tumor T cells.

TCRdb re-called the multiplex PCR reads with MiXCR, one entry per CDR3 protein. This table has 150,000 to 200,000 distinct CDR3 sequences, approximately 30% appearing once. About this clonotype itself: Its specificity is not known. The conserved final phenylalanine or tryptophan is absent from the CDR3, which likely points to a read error.

Breast cancer patients provided tissue from their axillary draining lymph nodes. The CDR3 sequence is 14 residues long. V lost 2 bases, J lost 10 bases, and 8 bases stayed unmatched. The germline V gene encodes CDR1 KGHSH and CDR2 LQKENI. The chain uses TRBV18 and TRBJ2-1; 7 bases are a match to TRBD2. Sequenced: axillary lymph node tissue. The sequence came from a female donor with breast cancer. Some clones in this sample may be carry-over from other donors' samples. CDR3 in amino acids: CASSPFPREREQFL. The CDR3 nucleotides read TGTGCCAGCTCACCATTTCCGCGGGAGCGAGAGCAGTTCCTC.